The 12 T cell receptor beta chains reported below all come from one sample, sequenced in a study of blood T cell repertoires in COVID-19. Using immunoSEQ multiplex PCR, the repertoire was profiled, and TCRdb retains in-frame clones only, with some absent. This sample has about 340,000 clones, with 80% to 90% found just once. Sequencing was carried out using peripheral blood. The receptors shown here come from a man younger than 40 with active or convalescent COVID-19.

V gene TRBV2 combines with J gene TRBJ1-1; TRBD1 might be the D (6 bases). This CDR3 is built from 15 residues. In germline, CDR1 is SNHLY, CDR2 FYNNEI. V was shortened by 1 base and J by 5 bases, with 14 bases between the two germline ends. The CDR3 sequence: CASSEVPGARTEAFF. CDR3 nucleotides: TGTGCCAGCAGTGAAGTCCCAGGGGCGCGGACTGAAGCTTTCTTT.

The V and J genes are TRBV7-9 and TRBJ2-1; no reliable D call. CDR3 length equals 13 residues. Trimming cost V 5 bases and J 8 bases, with 13 bases left between them. Germline V gene lookup returns CDR1 SEHNR and CDR2 FQNEAQ (reference sequence). In nucleotides, the CDR3 is TGTGCCAGCAGCCTCTTTTCGGGTGATGAGCAGTTCTTC. Translated, it gives CASSLFSGDEQFF.

The V call is TRBV3-1 (or the pseudogene TRBV3-2), the J call TRBJ1-6; D possibly corresponds to TRBD1 (5 bases). The CDR3 length is 13 residues. Germline V CDR1 and CDR2: LGHDT, YNNKEL (reference sequence). V lost 6 bases, J lost 5 bases, and 8 bases lay in between. As DNA, the CDR3 is TGTGCCAGCAGGGCGGGGGATAATTCACCCCTCCACTTT. As protein: CASRAGDNSPLHF.

The chain has TRBV5-1 and TRBJ1-3, with D unresolved. Germline CDR1 and CDR2: SGHRS and YFSETQ. V lost 0 bases to trimming and J lost 0 bases, with 10 bases between them. This CDR3 comprises 16 residues. The DNA for the CDR3 is TGCGCCAGCAGCTTGGGCCAGATTCTCTCTGGAAACACCATATATTTT. Translation: CASSLGQILSGNTIYF. Full variable domain (rest looked up from reference TRBV5-1 and TRBJ1-3): KAGVTQTPRYLIKTRGQQVTLSCSPISGHRSVSWYQQTPGQGLQFLFEYFSETQRNKGNFPGRFSGRQFSNSRSEMNVSTLELGDSALYLCASSLGQILSGNTIYFGEGSWLTVV.

V is TRBV2 and J is TRBJ1-6; D possibly corresponds to TRBD1 (5 bases). V was trimmed by 7 bases and J by 7 bases, leaving 17 bases between them. Germline CDR1 reads SNHLY; CDR2 reads FYNNEI. The CDR3 length is 15 residues. The CDR3 nucleotides read TGTGCCAGCACCTCAACGGGCAGGGAAAATTCACCCCTCCACTTT. Translated: CASTSTGRENSPLHF.

The J gene is TRBJ1-4, the V gene TRBV6-6; TRBD1 matches 8 bases. The CDR3 contains 11 residues. The germline V gene has CDR1 MNHNY and CDR2 SVGAGI (reference sequence). V shed 4 bases and J 13 bases; nucleotides not matched to a gene: 2. The CDR3 region has the DNA TGTGCCAGCAGTTCACAGGGGGGACTGTTTTTT. Translated, it gives CASSSQGGLFF.

The chain recombines TRBV4-3 with TRBJ2-3; 10 nucleotides match TRBD1. The germline V gene encodes CDR1 LGHNA and CDR2 YSLEER. Trimming removed 4 bases from V and 6 bases from J; junction bases left unmatched: 4. The CDR3 is made up of 14 amino acids. CDR3 in amino acids: CASSLDRGRDTQYF. CDR3 in DNA: TGCGCCAGCAGCCTTGACAGGGGGCGCGATACGCAGTATTTT.

The chain joins TRBV9 to TRBJ1-5, with D tentatively TRBD1 (5 bases). Germline V lookup: CDR1 SGDLS, CDR2 YYNGEE. The CDR3 loop spans 13 amino acids. Trimming removed 3 bases from V and 5 bases from J, with 9 bases in between. CDR3 protein: CASSGGGYQPQHF. CDR3 coding DNA: TGTGCCAGCAGCGGGGGGGGATATCAGCCCCAGCATTTT.

The rearrangement links TRBV19 to TRBJ2-7; the match to TRBD2 covers 10 bases. Unmatched junction bases numbered 8, after V lost 0 bases and J lost 0 bases. The CDR3 loop spans 18 amino acids. Germline CDR1 is LNHDA and CDR2 is SQIVND (reference sequence). The CDR3 protein is CASSIDLTGLARSYEQYF. The CDR3 nucleotides are TGTGCCAGTAGTATAGATCTGACGGGACTAGCGCGCTCCTACGAGCAGTACTTC.

V is TRBV30 and J is TRBJ2-7, with D unresolved. The V gene's germline CDR1 is GTSNPN and CDR2 SVGIG (reference sequence). V lost 2 bases and J lost 3, with 11 bases in between. This CDR3 has 13 amino acids. CDR3 residues: CAWSPSPNYEQYF. DNA for the CDR3: TGTGCCTGGAGTCCTAGTCCTAACTACGAGCAGTACTTC.

The rearrangement uses TRBV2 and TRBJ1-1, with D unclear. Germline lookup yields CDR1 SNHLY and CDR2 FYNNEI. The CDR3 covers 14 residues. V was pared by 2 bases and J by 8 bases, with 15 bases between. The CDR3 coding sequence is TGTGCCAGCAGTGAAAATGAGGCTTCCCGGGAAGCTTTCTTT. Translation: CASSENEASREAFF.

The chain has TRBV6-1 and TRBJ2-7, with TRBD1 matching over 9 bases. CDR3 length: 14 residues. CDR1 and CDR2 (germline): MNHNS, SASEGT. V lost 1 base to trimming and J lost 7 bases; unmatched junction nucleotides: 5. In DNA form, the CDR3 reads TGTGCCAGCAGTGAAGGAACAGGGGGCTGGGAGCAGTACTTC. This codes for CASSEGTGGWEQYF.